The source of this TCR beta chain is a study of blood T cell repertoires in COVID-19. Per the germline V gene, CDR1 is MNHEY and CDR2 is SVGAGI. Trimming removed 6 bases at V and 1 base at J, with 9 bases between. The CDR3 contains 13 residues. Authors' analysis steps: Counts of nucleated cells, estimated from reference gene primer amplification, were obtained. Profiled with immunoSEQ multiplex PCR; TCRdb holds only in-frame clones, not every one. From that table come the V and J calls and clone size; the DNA was used to work out D and trimming. The sample includes roughly 160,000 clones, approximately 83% seen only once; the top ten take approximately 10%.

The genes are TRBV6-5 and TRBJ1-2; D is unresolved. The sample comprised peripheral blood. The TCR comes from an older man with active or convalescent COVID-19. CDR3 protein: CASRSILNYGYTF. The CDR3 coding sequence is TGTGCCAGCAGGAGTATACTTAACTATGGCTACACCTTC.